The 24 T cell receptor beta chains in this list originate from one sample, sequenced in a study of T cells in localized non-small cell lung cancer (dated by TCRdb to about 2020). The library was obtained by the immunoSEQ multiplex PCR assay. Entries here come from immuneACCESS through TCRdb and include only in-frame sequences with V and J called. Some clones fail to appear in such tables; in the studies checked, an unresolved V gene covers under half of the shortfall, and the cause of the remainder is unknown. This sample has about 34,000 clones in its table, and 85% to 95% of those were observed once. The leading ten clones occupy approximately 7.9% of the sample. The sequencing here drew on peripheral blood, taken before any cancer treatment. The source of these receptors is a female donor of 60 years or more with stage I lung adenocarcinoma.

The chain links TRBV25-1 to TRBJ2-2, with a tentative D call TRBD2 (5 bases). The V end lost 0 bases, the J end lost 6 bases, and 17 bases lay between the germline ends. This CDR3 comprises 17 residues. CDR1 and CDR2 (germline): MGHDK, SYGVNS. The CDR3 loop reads CASSEYKIGSIAGELFF. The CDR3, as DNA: TGTGCCAGCAGTGAATATAAGATAGGGAGTATCGCCGGGGAGCTGTTTTTT.

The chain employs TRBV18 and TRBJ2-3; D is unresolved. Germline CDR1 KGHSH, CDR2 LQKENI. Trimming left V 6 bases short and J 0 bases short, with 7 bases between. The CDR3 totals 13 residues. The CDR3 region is CASSLASTDTQYF. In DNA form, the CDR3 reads TGTGCCAGCTCCCTGGCTAGCACAGATACGCAGTATTTT.

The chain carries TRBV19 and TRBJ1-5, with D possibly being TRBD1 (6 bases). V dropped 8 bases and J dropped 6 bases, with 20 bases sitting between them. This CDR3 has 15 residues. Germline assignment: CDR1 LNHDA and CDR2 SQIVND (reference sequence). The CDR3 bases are TGTGCCAGTCAAGATGAGGGGGGCCAGGGTCAGCCCCAGCATTTT. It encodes CASQDEGGQGQPQHF.

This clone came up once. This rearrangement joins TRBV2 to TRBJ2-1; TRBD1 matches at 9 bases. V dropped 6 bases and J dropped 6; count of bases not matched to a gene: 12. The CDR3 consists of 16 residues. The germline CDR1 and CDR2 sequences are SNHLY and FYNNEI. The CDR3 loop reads CASSQPGTGKFNEQFF. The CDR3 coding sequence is TGTGCCAGCAGCCAACCCGGGACAGGGAAATTCAATGAGCAGTTCTTC.

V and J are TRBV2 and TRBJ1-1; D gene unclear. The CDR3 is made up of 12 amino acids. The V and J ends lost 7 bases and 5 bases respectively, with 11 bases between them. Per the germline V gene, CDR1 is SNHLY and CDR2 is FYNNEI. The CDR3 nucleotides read TGTGCCAGCAACCAACTCGGTACTGAAGCTTTCTTT. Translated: CASNQLGTEAFF.

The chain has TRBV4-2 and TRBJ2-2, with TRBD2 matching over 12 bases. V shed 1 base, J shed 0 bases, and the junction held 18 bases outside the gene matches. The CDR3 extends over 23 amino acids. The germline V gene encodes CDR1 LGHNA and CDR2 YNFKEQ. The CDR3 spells CASSQAPFRLAGDIRTNTGELFF. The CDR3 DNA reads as TGTGCCAGCAGCCAAGCACCATTCAGACTAGCGGGAGATATTAGGACGAACACCGGGGAGCTGTTTTTT.

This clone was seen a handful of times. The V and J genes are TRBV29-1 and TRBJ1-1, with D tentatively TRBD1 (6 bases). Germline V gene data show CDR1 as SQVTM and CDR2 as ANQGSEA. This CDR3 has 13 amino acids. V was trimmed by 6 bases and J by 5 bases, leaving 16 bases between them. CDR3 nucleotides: TGCAGCGTCAACCAGGGGCGGATGACTGAAGCTTTCTTT. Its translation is CSVNQGRMTEAFF. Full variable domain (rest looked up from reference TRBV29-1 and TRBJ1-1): SAVISQKPSRDICQRGTSLTIQCQVDSQVTMMFWYRQQPGQSLTLIATANQGSEATYESGFVIDKFPISRPNLTFSTLTVSNMSPEDSSIYLCSVNQGRMTEAFFGQGTRLTVV.

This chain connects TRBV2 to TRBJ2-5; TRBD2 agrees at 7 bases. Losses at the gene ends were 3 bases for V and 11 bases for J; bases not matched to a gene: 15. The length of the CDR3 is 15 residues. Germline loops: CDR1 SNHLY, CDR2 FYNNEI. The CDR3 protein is CASSDQTSRPPKQYF. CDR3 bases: TGTGCCAGCAGTGACCAGACTAGCAGGCCTCCCAAACAGTACTTC.

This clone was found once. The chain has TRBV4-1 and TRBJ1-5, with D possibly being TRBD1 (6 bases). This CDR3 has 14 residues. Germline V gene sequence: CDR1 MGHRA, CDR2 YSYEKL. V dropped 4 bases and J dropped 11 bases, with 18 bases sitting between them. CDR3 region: CASSRGQGFMAQHF. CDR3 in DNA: TGCGCCAGCAGCCGAGGCCAGGGGTTCATGGCCCAGCATTTT.

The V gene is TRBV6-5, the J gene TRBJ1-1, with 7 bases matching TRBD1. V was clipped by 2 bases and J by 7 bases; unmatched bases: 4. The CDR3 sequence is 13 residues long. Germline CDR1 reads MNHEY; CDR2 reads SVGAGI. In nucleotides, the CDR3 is TGTGCCAGCAGTTACCCCGGGACAGATGAAGCTTTCTTT. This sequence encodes CASSYPGTDEAFF.

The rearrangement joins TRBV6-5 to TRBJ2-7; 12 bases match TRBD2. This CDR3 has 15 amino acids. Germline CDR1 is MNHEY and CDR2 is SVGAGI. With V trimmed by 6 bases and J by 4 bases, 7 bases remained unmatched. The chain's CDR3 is CASSSGLAGRYEQYV. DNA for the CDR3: TGTGCCAGCAGCTCCGGACTAGCGGGGAGATACGAGCAGTACGTC.

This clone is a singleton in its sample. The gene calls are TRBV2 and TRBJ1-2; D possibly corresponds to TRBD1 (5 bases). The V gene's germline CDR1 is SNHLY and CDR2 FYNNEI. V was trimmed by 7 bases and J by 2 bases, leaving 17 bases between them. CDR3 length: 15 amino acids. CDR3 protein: CASTAGGGDNYGYTF. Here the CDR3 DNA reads TGTGCCAGCACGGCTGGTGGGGGAGACAACTATGGCTACACCTTC.

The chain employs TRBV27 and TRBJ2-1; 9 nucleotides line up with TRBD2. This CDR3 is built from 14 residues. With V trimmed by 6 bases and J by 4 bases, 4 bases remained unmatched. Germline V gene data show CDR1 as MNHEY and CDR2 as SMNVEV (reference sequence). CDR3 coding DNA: TGTGCCAGCAGGGGGACTAGCCCTTACAATGAGCAGTTCTTC. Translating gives CASRGTSPYNEQFF.

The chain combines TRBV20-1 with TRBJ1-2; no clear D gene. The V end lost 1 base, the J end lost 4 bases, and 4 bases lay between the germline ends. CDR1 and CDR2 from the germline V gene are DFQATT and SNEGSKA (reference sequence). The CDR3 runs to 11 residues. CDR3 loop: CSARAVYGYTF. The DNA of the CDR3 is TGCAGTGCTAGAGCTGTCTATGGCTACACCTTC.

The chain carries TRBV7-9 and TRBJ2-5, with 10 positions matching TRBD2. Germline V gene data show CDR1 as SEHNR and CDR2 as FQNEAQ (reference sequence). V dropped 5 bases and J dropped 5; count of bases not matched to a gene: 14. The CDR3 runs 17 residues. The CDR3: CASSPLPPSSGGETQYF. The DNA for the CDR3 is TGTGCCAGCAGCCCCCTTCCCCCTTCTAGCGGGGGTGAGACCCAGTACTTC.

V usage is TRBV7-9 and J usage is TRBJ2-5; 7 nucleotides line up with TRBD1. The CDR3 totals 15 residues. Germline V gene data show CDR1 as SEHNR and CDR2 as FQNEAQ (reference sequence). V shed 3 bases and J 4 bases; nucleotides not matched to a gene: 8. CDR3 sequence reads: CASSFYEGAGETQYF. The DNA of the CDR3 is TGTGCCAGCAGCTTCTATGAGGGGGCGGGAGAGACCCAGTACTTC.

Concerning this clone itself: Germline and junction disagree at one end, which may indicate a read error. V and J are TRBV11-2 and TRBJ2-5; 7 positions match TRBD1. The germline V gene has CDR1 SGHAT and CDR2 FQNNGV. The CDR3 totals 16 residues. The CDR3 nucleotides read TGTGCCAGCAGCTTAGGCACAGGGGAACGTGAAGAGACCCGGTACTTC. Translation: CASSLGTGEREETRYF. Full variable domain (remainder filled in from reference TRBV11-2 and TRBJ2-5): EAGVAQSPRYKIIEKRQSVAFWCNPISGHATLYWYQQILGQGPKLLIQFQNNGVVDDSQLPKDRFSAERLKGVDSTLKIQPAKLEDSAVYLCASSLGTGEREETRYFGPGTRLLVL.

CDR3 region: CASSPGQGGSTDTQYF. DNA of the CDR3: TGTGCCAGCAGCCCTGGACAGGGTGGTAGCACAGATACGCAGTATTTT. The chain combines TRBV6-4 with TRBJ2-3, with 8 bases lining up with TRBD1. CDR3 size: 16 residues. CDR1 is MRHNA, CDR2 SNTAGT, per germline. With V trimmed by 6 bases and J by 0 bases, 8 bases remained unmatched.

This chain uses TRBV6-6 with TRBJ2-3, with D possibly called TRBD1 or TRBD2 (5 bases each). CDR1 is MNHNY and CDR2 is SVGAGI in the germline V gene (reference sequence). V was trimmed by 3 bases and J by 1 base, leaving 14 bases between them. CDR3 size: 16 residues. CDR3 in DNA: TGTGCCAGCAGTTATCCGAGGGGTAGGGGCACAGATACGCAGTATTTT. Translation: CASSYPRGRGTDTQYF.

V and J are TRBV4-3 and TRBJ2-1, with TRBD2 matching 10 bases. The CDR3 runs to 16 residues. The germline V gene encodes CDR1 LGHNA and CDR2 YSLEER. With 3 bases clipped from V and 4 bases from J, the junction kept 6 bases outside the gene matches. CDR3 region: CASSQDGLAAYNEQFF. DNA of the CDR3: TGCGCCAGCAGCCAGGACGGACTAGCGGCATACAATGAGCAGTTCTTC.

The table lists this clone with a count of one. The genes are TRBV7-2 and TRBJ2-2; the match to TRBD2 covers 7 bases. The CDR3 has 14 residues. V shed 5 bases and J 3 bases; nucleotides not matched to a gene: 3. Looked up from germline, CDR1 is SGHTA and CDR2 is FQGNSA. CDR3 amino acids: CASSMTSYTGELFF. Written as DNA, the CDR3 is TGTGCCAGCAGCATGACTAGCTACACCGGGGAGCTGTTTTTT. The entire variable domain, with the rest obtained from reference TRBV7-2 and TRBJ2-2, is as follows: GAGVSQSPSNKVTEKGKDVELRCDPISGHTALYWYRQSLGQGLEFLIYFQGNSAPDKSGLPSDRFSAERTGGSVSTLTIQRTQQEDSAVYLCASSMTSYTGELFFGEGSRLTVL.

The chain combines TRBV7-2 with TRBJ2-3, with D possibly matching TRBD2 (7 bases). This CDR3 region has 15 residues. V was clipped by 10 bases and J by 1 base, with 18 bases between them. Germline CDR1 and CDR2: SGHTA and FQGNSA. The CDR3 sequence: CATTVEGGGTDTQYF. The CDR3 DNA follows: TGTGCCACCACCGTCGAGGGGGGGGGCACAGATACGCAGTATTTT.

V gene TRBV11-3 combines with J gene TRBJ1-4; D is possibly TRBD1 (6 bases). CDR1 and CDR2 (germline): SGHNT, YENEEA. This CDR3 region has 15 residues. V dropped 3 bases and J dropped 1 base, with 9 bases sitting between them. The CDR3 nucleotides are TGTGCCAGCAGCTTCAGGGGAAAAACTAATGAAAAACTGTTTTTT. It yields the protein CASSFRGKTNEKLFF.

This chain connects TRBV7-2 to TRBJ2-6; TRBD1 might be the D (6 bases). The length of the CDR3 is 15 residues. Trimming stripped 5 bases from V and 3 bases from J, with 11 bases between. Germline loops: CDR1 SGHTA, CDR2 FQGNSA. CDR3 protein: CASSRTGLGANVLTF. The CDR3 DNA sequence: TGTGCCAGCAGCCGTACAGGGCTTGGGGCCAACGTCCTGACTTTC.